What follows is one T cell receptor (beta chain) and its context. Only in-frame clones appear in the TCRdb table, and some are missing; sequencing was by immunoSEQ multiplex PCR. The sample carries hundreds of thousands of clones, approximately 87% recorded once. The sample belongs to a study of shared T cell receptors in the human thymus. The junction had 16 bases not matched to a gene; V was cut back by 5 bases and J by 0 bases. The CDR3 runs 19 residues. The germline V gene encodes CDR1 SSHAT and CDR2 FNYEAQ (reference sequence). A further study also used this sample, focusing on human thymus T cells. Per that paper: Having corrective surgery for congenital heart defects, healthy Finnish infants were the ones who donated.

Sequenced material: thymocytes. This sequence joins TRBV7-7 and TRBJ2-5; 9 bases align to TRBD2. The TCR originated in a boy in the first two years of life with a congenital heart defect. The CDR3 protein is CASSPHSGRKIGYQETQYF. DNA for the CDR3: TGTGCCAGCAGCCCCCACAGCGGGAGGAAGATAGGGTACCAAGAGACCCAGTACTTC.